The 19 T cell receptor beta chains below were found in one sample sequenced in a study of T-cell reconstitution after alpha-beta-depleted transplantation in children. During its preparation, the TCRbeta library received unique molecular identifiers. TCRdb re-called the PCR reads with MiXCR, one entry per CDR3 protein. The sample gives about 500,000 distinct CDR3 sequences, 30% to 35% of which show up once; around 2.5% is in the top ten. Here the sequenced sample was PBMCs from the stem cell graft donor, taken from the stem cell graft. These receptors were obtained from a human donor who donated a stem cell graft to a child with aplastic anemia.

This clonotype was counted a few times. The V gene is TRBV18, the J gene TRBJ2-3, with D hard to call. This CDR3 has 14 residues. The germline V gene has CDR1 KGHSH and CDR2 LQKENI. The V end was cut by 0 bases, the J end by 2 bases, with 6 bases between. The CDR3 sequence is CASSPPDFTDTQYF. DNA for the CDR3: TGTGCCAGCTCACCACCTGACTTCACAGATACGCAGTATTTT.

J is TRBJ1-1 and V is TRBV6-1, with unresolved D. V lost 6 bases, J lost 5 bases, and 16 bases lay in between. Germline V gives CDR1 MNHNS, CDR2 SASEGT. CDR3 size: 14 residues. The CDR3 DNA sequence: TGTGCCAGCAGCGCAACCCGACATACAACTGAAGCTTTCTTT. Residues: CASSATRHTTEAFF.

This clonotype occurred a few times. The rearrangement joins TRBV7-2 to TRBJ1-1; possible D gene TRBD1, 6 bases. The CDR3 contains 13 residues. Looked up from germline, CDR1 is SGHTA and CDR2 is FQGNSA. V lost 8 bases and J 6 bases, leaving 16 bases between the germline ends. CDR3 coding DNA: TGTGCCAGCCTGGACAGTGGAGGGGCTGAAGCTTTCTTT. Amino acids: CASLDSGGAEAFF.

The V gene is TRBV6-2 or TRBV6-3, the J gene TRBJ2-1; 11 bases fit TRBD2. Germline CDR1 is MNHEY and CDR2 is SVGEGT. There are 15 residues in the CDR3. The V gene end was trimmed by 6 bases and the J gene end by 3 bases; junction bases not matched to a gene: 4. CDR3 nucleotides: TGTGCCAGCAGCAGGACTAGCGGGTTCTACAATGAGCAGTTCTTC. This encodes CASSRTSGFYNEQFF.

This clonotype has only a few counts. The chain couples TRBV20-1 to TRBJ2-1; tentative D call: TRBD2 (5 bases). Trimming took 0 bases from V and 3 from J, leaving 18 bases between them. Per germline, CDR1 DFQATT and CDR2 SNEGSKA (reference sequence). This CDR3 has 17 amino acids. CDR3 sequence: CSARDSLAQSDYNEQFF. The DNA of the CDR3 is TGCAGTGCTAGAGATTCTCTAGCACAAAGCGACTACAATGAGCAGTTCTTC.

V is TRBV7-2 and J is TRBJ2-7; D is uncertain. The V gene's germline CDR1 is SGHTA and CDR2 FQGNSA. The CDR3 is 14 amino acids. The CDR3 loop reads CAGSLVGHGYEQYV. The CDR3 DNA is TGTGCCGGCAGCTTAGTAGGGCATGGGTACGAGCAGTACGTC.

This clonotype appeared once. The rearrangement joins TRBV25-1 to TRBJ1-4, with 10 bases matching TRBD1. This CDR3 spans 16 amino acids. CDR1 and CDR2 (germline): MGHDK, SYGVNS. Germline trimming cut 4 bases from V and 4 bases from J; bases unmatched to any gene: 6. CDR3 amino acids: CASSAGTGVFNEKLFF. The CDR3 coding sequence is TGTGCCAGCAGTGCCGGGACAGGGGTGTTTAATGAAAAACTGTTTTTT.

J is TRBJ2-1 and V is TRBV6-2 or TRBV6-3, with D perhaps assigned TRBD1 or TRBD2 (9 bases each). V was cut by 6 bases and J by 9 bases, with 24 bases left in between. CDR1 and CDR2 (germline): MNHEY, SVGEGT. CDR3 size: 16 residues. The CDR3 coding sequence is TGTGCCAGCAGAACAGGGGGCTTAGCGGGAGAGGGTGAGCAGTTCTTC. Translated: CASRTGGLAGEGEQFF.

This clonotype was counted a few times. The CDR3 DNA sequence: TGTGCCAGCAGTCGCCACTCTGGACAGGGGGCCTTCTATGGCTACACCTTC. Translated, it gives CASSRHSGQGAFYGYTF. The V call is TRBV6-1, the J call TRBJ1-2, with 11 bases fitting TRBD1. Trimming took 5 bases from V and 4 from J; bases not matched to a gene: 12. This CDR3 is 17 amino acids long. The germline V gene has CDR1 MNHNS and CDR2 SASEGT.

This clonotype occurred a few times. This chain links TRBV5-6 with TRBJ1-4; D gene uncertain. The V gene's germline CDR1 is SGHDT and CDR2 YYEEEE. The V gene lost 2 bases and the J gene lost 7 bases, with 15 bases spanning the gap. CDR3 size: 15 residues. The CDR3 nucleotides are TGTGCCAGCAGCTTCATTGACAAGGGTGGTGAAAAACTGTTTTTT. Protein product: CASSFIDKGGEKLFF.

The V and J genes are TRBV5-6 and TRBJ2-2, with D maybe TRBD2 (5 bases). Trimming removed 0 bases from V and 2 bases from J, with 8 bases in between. The CDR3 runs to 15 residues. Germline CDR1 is SGHDT and CDR2 is YYEEEE. The CDR3: CASSLVPGNTGELFF. The CDR3 DNA reads TGTGCCAGCAGCTTGGTTCCGGGAAACACCGGGGAGCTGTTTTTT.

This chain connects TRBV6-2 or TRBV6-3 to TRBJ1-1; D remains unclear. Per the germline V gene, CDR1 is MNHEY and CDR2 is SVGEGT. V shed 1 base and J shed 0 bases, with 3 bases lying between them. The CDR3 is made up of 13 amino acids. CDR3 DNA: TGTGCCAGCAGTTACTGGTTGAACACTGAAGCTTTCTTT. This gives the protein CASSYWLNTEAFF.

This clonotype appeared a few times. The chain couples TRBV20-1 to TRBJ1-3; D is unresolved. The germline V and J ends were trimmed by 5 bases and 1 base, with 9 bases remaining between them. The germline V gene has CDR1 DFQATT and CDR2 SNEGSKA (reference sequence). This CDR3 contains 13 residues. CDR3 in amino acids: CSAPDKSGNTIYF. The CDR3 bases are TGCAGTGCTCCAGACAAATCTGGAAACACCATATATTTT.

This clonotype has a handful of counts. CDR3 in amino acids: CASSSPATLNTEAFF. DNA for the CDR3: TGTGCCAGCAGTAGCCCGGCGACCTTGAACACTGAAGCTTTCTTT. The V gene is TRBV6-2 or TRBV6-3, the J gene TRBJ1-1; D not resolved. Germline V gene sequence: CDR1 MNHEY, CDR2 SVGEGT. V was clipped by 5 bases and J by 0 bases, with 13 bases between them. This CDR3 has 15 amino acids.

This clonotype turned up a few times. The rearrangement joins TRBV29-1 to TRBJ2-1; tentative D call: TRBD1 (6 bases). CDR3 size: 13 residues. Germline-derived CDR1 and CDR2 are SQVTM and ANQGSEA. V was shortened by 5 bases and J by 7 bases, with 15 bases between the two germline ends. CDR3 sequence (DNA): TGCAGCGTTAGTAAGGGGGAAAGAAATGAGCAGTTCTTC. Protein product: CSVSKGERNEQFF.

This clonotype was recorded a few times. At one end, the junction sequence differs from germline, possibly due to a read error. The chain is built from TRBV6-2 or TRBV6-3 and TRBJ1-2; tentative D call: TRBD1 (5 bases). The CDR3 spans 12 residues. Germline loops: CDR1 MNHEY, CDR2 SVGEGT. The CDR3 region has the DNA TGTGCCAGCAGTCAAGGGGTTCGAGGCTACACCTTT. It yields the protein CASSQGVRGYTF.

This sequence joins TRBV7-2 and TRBJ1-5, with a tentative D call TRBD1 (5 bases). The CDR3 spans 16 residues. In germline, CDR1 is SGHTA, CDR2 FQGNSA. V was cut by 5 bases and J by 3 bases, with 17 bases left in between. The CDR3 protein is CASSVTGTEANQPQHF. Here the CDR3 DNA reads TGTGCCAGCAGCGTGACCGGGACGGAAGCCAATCAGCCCCAGCATTTT.

This chain connects TRBV4-3 to TRBJ2-3; TRBD2 aligns across 9 bases. The V and J ends lost 0 bases and 8 bases, in that order; junction bases with no gene match: 6. The CDR3 runs to 15 residues. CDR1 is LGHNA, CDR2 YSLEER, per germline. CDR3 in DNA: TGCGCCAGCAGCCAAGATGGCGGGAGGGAAGTTACGCAGTATTTT. Translating it yields CASSQDGGREVTQYF.

In this sample, this clonotype turned up a few times. The chain carries TRBV7-2 and TRBJ1-5; D not certain. CDR1 is SGHTA and CDR2 is FQGNSA in the germline V gene. Trimming removed 3 bases at V and 2 bases at J, with 8 bases between. CDR3 length: 14 amino acids. The CDR3 here is CASSFDGGNQPQHF. The CDR3, as DNA: TGTGCCAGCAGCTTCGATGGGGGCAATCAGCCCCAGCATTTT.